The clone carrying this T cell receptor (beta chain) was seen once. Its target is unknown. Original methodology: ImmunoSEQ sequences covered only the junction and lacked quality scores; filtering therefore differed. Assay: immunoSEQ multiplex PCR; the TCRdb copy retains only in-frame clones and omits some. From that table come the V and J calls and clone size; the DNA was used to work out D and trimming. The sample holds some 2.4 million clones, under 95% seen once. This sample is part of a study of shared clonotypes between healthy human individuals. Whole-study context: Donor ages ranged 18 to 49 years: a couple of women, a few men. Study results and caveats: It was the non-shared clonotypes that had lower generation probabilities than clonotypes shared by all four donors.

Among the donors, all were Caucasian adults who lived in Nashville, Tennessee. The TCR comes from a young man in good health. Some clones in this sample may be carry-over from other donors' samples. The source material was naive CD4+ T cells from PBMCs. Subset of the sample: CD45RA+ positively selected.

Written as DNA, the CDR3 is TGTGCCAGCAGTTTAATTATGTGGCGGAACTACTCCTACAATGAGCAGTTCTTC. It is translated as CASSLIMWRNYSYNEQFF. This chain joins TRBV28 and TRBJ2-1; D not certain. The CDR3 spans 18 residues. With 2 bases removed from V and 0 bases from J, the gap between germline ends came to 17 bases. Germline CDR1 reads MDHEN; CDR2 reads SYDVKM.